The 3 T cell receptor beta chains reported below all come from one sample, sequenced in a study of T cell repertoires in cytomegalovirus infection. A single record per CDR3 protein comes from TCRdb applying MiXCR to the reads. This table has fewer than 550,000 distinct CDR3 sequences, approximately 15% appearing once. Sequencing input: CD8+ T cells from PBMCs. These receptors all stem from a human donor in good health (CMV status not recorded). Some clones in this sample may be carry-over from other donors' samples.

This clonotype has a count of ten or more. The V call is TRBV2, the J call TRBJ1-5, with D uncertain. CDR3 length: 14 residues. V shed 5 bases and J shed 2 bases, with 10 bases lying between them. In germline, CDR1 is SNHLY, CDR2 FYNNEI. The DNA of the CDR3 is TGTGCCAGCAGTCGCGGGTGGGGCAATCAGCCCCAGCATTTT. Its protein product is CASSRGWGNQPQHF.

This clonotype has at least ten counts. The chain employs TRBV12-3 or TRBV12-4 and TRBJ2-7, with 10 bases aligning to TRBD1. V was clipped by 5 bases and J by 0 bases; unmatched bases: 4. The CDR3 is 15 residues long. The CDR3 nucleotides read TGTGCCAGCAGTCGCGGGGACAGGGGCTCCTACGAGCAGTACTTC. Encoded protein: CASSRGDRGSYEQYF.

This chain links TRBV12-3 or TRBV12-4 with TRBJ1-2; 8 bases are a match to TRBD1. V shed 5 bases, J shed 7 bases, and the junction held 12 bases outside the gene matches. The CDR3 totals 15 residues. The CDR3 sequence is CASSRMDRDTGGYTF. The CDR3 DNA sequence: TGTGCCAGCAGTCGGATGGACAGGGATACCGGTGGCTACACCTTC.